This T cell receptor (beta chain) was sequenced in a study of CD8 T cells in Susac syndrome. The CDR3 sequence is 13 residues long. CDR1 is SGHTA, CDR2 FQGNSA, per germline. Trimming cost V 5 bases and J 0 bases, with 6 bases left between them. cDNA came from about 0.46 to 1 ug RNA primed by random hexamers. Each CDR3 protein gets one entry after TCRdb re-called the immunoSEQ multiplex PCR reads with MiXCR. The table includes around 120,000 distinct CDR3 sequences, about 95% detected once. Sequencing was carried out using CD4+ T cells from PBMCs. The V and J genes are TRBV7-2 and TRBJ2-3; D remains unclear. The clonotype was recovered from a human donor with multiple sclerosis. The CDR3 loop is CASSETSTDTQYF. Here the CDR3 DNA reads TGTGCCAGCAGCGAAACTAGCACAGATACGCAGTATTTT.